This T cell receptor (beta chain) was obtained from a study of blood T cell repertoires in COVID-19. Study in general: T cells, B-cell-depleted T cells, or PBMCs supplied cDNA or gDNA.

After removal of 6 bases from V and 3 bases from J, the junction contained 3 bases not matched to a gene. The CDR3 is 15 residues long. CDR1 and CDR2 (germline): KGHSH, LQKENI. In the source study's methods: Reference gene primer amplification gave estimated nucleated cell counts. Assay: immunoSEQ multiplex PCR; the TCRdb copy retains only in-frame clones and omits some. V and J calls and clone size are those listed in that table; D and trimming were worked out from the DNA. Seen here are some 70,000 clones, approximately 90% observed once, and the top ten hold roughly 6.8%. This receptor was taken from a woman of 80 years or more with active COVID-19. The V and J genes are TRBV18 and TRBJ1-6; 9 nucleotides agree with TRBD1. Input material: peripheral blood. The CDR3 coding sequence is TGTGCCAGCTCTCAGACAGGGGGCTATAATTCACCCCTCCACTTT. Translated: CASSQTGGYNSPLHF.